These T cell receptor beta chains were read from a single sample in a study of early T cells in non-severe SARS-CoV-2 infection. TCRdb re-derived calls from the 5' RACE reads in MiXCR, one entry per CDR3 protein. This table holds approximately 42,000 distinct CDR3 sequences, less than 7% found once. Sequencing was performed on whole blood. These receptors were taken from an adult who was a healthcare worker with PCR-confirmed SARS-CoV-2 infection or an uninfected control (not recorded which). The CDR3 runs from the conserved cysteine through the conserved F or W. D genes are given only for firm matches. Rows give clone size only sometimes, using once, few, many, or a class for an expanded clone.

CDR3 protein | CDR3 DNA | D gene | CDR3 length | clone size | J gene | V gene
CASSQVGQGYNEQFF | TGTGCCAGCAGCCAAGTGGGACAGGGGTACAATGAGCAGTTCTTC | - | 15 | - | TRBJ2-1 | TRBV3-2
CASSQIGGTEAFF | TGTGCCAGCAGCCAGATAGGGGGCACTGAAGCTTTCTTT | - | 13 | many | TRBJ1-1 | TRBV7-9
CSAVHTSSVGYSTDTQYF | TGCAGTGCTGTCCATACCTCTAGCGTTGGTTATAGCACAGATACGCAGTATTTT | - | 18 | many | TRBJ2-3 | TRBV20-1
CSARQGLGYTF | TGCAGTGCCCGACAGGGTCTAGGCTACACCTTC | TRBD1 | 11 | many | TRBJ1-2 | TRBV20-1
CASSLEVEHIQYF | TGTGCCAGCAGCTTAGAGGTAGAACACATTCAGTACTTC | - | 13 | - | TRBJ2-4 | TRBV7-2
CASSKGGAVNEQFF | TGTGCCAGCAGTAAGGGGGGGGCGGTCAATGAGCAGTTCTTC | - | 14 | few | TRBJ2-1 | TRBV6-2/TRBV6-3
CASSFSQGQGDTEAFF | TGTGCCAGCAGCTTCAGCCAGGGGCAAGGGGACACTGAAGCTTTCTTT | - | 16 | - | TRBJ1-1 | TRBV11-3
CASRGTSSGANVLTF | TGTGCCAGCAGGGGCACGAGCTCTGGGGCCAACGTCCTGACTTTC | - | 15 | many | TRBJ2-6 | TRBV2
CASRSLTYEQYF | TGTGCCAGCAGATCCCTCACCTACGAGCAGTACTTC | - | 12 | few | TRBJ2-7 | TRBV6-6
CSARDQAGPYGYTF | TGCAGTGCTAGAGATCAGGCAGGGCCCTATGGCTACACCTTC | - | 14 | many | TRBJ1-2 | TRBV20-1
CASTNPNTEAFF | TGCGCCAGCACTAACCCGAACACTGAAGCTTTCTTT | - | 12 | few | TRBJ1-1 | TRBV10-2
CASSRQSQGAGFYGYTF | TGTGCCAGCAGCAGGCAGTCACAGGGGGCTGGTTTCTATGGCTACACCTTC | TRBD1 | 17 | many | TRBJ1-2 | TRBV7-2
CASSLLGYQPQHF | TGTGCCAGCAGCTTGCTGGGGTATCAGCCCCAGCATTTT | - | 13 | many | TRBJ1-5 | TRBV7-2
CASSDMGGDYNEQFF | TGTGCCAGCAGTGACATGGGGGGGGACTACAATGAGCAGTTCTTC | TRBD2 | 15 | few | TRBJ2-1 | TRBV6-4
CAISETGFTAEAFF | TGTGCCATCAGTGAGACTGGCTTTACGGCTGAAGCTTTCTTT | - | 14 | - | TRBJ1-1 | TRBV10-3
CASSDGTSSYNEQFF | TGTGCCAGCAGTGACGGGACTAGCTCCTACAATGAGCAGTTCTTC | TRBD2 | 15 | many | TRBJ2-1 | TRBV6-4
CASGLVPLSFSGGTYEQYF | TGTGCTAGTGGTTTGGTTCCACTTAGCTTTAGCGGGGGTACGTACGAGCAGTACTTC | TRBD2 | 19 | many | TRBJ2-7 | TRBV12-5
CASSIDGASNQPQHF | TGCGCCAGCAGCATCGACGGGGCAAGCAATCAGCCCCAGCATTTT | - | 15 | few | TRBJ1-5 | TRBV5-1
CASSLTPRENTEAFF | TGCGCCAGCAGCTTGACGCCCAGGGAGAACACTGAAGCTTTCTTT | - | 15 | few | TRBJ1-1 | TRBV5-1
CASSQNWGTGHEKLFF | TGTGCCAGCAGTCAAAACTGGGGGACAGGGCATGAAAAACTGTTTTTT | TRBD1 | 16 | few | TRBJ1-4 | TRBV3-1
CASSSDRAGQPQHF | TGTGCCAGTAGTTCGGACAGGGCGGGACAGCCCCAGCATTTT | TRBD1 | 14 | - | TRBJ1-5 | TRBV19
CASEPGAGSEAFF | TGTGCCAGCGAACCAGGGGCAGGGAGTGAAGCTTTCTTT | - | 13 | - | TRBJ1-1 | TRBV11-2
CASRREPGTSYEQYF | TGTGCCAGCAGACGGGAGCCCGGGACATCCTACGAGCAGTACTTC | - | 15 | few | TRBJ2-7 | TRBV5-5
CASSRTGWDTQYF | TGTGCCAGCAGCAGGACAGGGTGGGATACGCAGTATTTT | TRBD1 | 13 | few | TRBJ2-3 | TRBV11-2
CSAPVLGSYGYTF | TGCAGTGCCCCAGTACTGGGAAGCTATGGCTACACCTTC | - | 13 | many | TRBJ1-2 | TRBV20-1
CASSSQEHTEAFF | TGTGCCAGCAGCTCGCAAGAACACACTGAAGCTTTCTTT | - | 13 | many | TRBJ1-1 | TRBV7-9
CASSYSKGMETQYF | TGTGCCAGCAGTTACTCGAAGGGGATGGAGACCCAGTACTTC | - | 14 | few | TRBJ2-5 | TRBV6-6
CASSGGQGFYNSPLHF | TGTGCCAGCAGCGGCGGACAGGGGTTTTATAATTCACCCCTCCACTTT | TRBD1 | 16 | many | TRBJ1-6 | TRBV7-2
CAISESQGARETQYF | TGTGCCATCAGTGAGTCACAGGGGGCTCGGGAGACCCAGTACTTC | TRBD1 | 15 | many | TRBJ2-5 | TRBV10-3
CASSHGTGAYYGYTF | TGTGCCAGCAGCCACGGGACAGGGGCGTACTATGGCTACACCTTC | TRBD1 | 15 | many | TRBJ1-2 | TRBV14
CASRGVNTEAFF | TGTGCCAGCAGGGGGGTGAACACTGAAGCTTTCTTT | - | 12 | many | TRBJ1-1 | TRBV28
CASSQDRGYSGTVYGYTF | TGCGCCAGCAGCCAAGACCGGGGTTACTCCGGGACGGTCTATGGCTACACCTTC | - | 18 | many | TRBJ1-2 | TRBV4-3
CASSLFGDRLNTEAFF | TGTGCCAGCAGCTTGTTTGGAGACAGGCTGAACACTGAAGCTTTCTTT | - | 16 | many | TRBJ1-1 | TRBV5-6
CASSHTQGTKYEKLFF | TGTGCCAGCAGTCACACACAGGGGACGAAATATGAAAAACTGTTTTTT | TRBD1 | 16 | few | TRBJ1-4 | TRBV12-3/TRBV12-4
CASSLTGGNQPQHF | TGTGCCAGCAGCCTAACAGGCGGCAATCAGCCCCAGCATTTT | - | 14 | many | TRBJ1-5 | TRBV3-1
CATSPTGGQGNEQFF | TGCGCCACCAGCCCTACGGGGGGGCAGGGCAATGAGCAGTTCTTC | TRBD2 | 15 | few | TRBJ2-1 | TRBV5-1
CASSPELERETQYF | TGTGCCAGCTCACCAGAGTTAGAGAGAGAGACCCAGTACTTC | - | 14 | - | TRBJ2-5 | TRBV18
CASSAWTSAYEQYF | TGTGCCAGCAGTGCTTGGACTAGCGCTTACGAGCAGTACTTC | TRBD2 | 14 | many | TRBJ2-7 | TRBV27
CSALPGSALSNEQFF | TGCAGTGCGTTACCCGGTAGCGCTTTATCCAATGAGCAGTTCTTC | - | 15 | many | TRBJ2-1 | TRBV20-1
CAWSDLAGQPQHF | TGTGCCTGGTCAGACCTGGCGGGTCAGCCCCAGCATTTT | - | 13 | many | TRBJ1-5 | TRBV30
CASSLTWGTEAFF | TGTGCCAGCAGCTTGACCTGGGGCACTGAAGCTTTCTTT | - | 13 | many | TRBJ1-1 | TRBV12-3/TRBV12-4
CASSTLGELFF | TGTGCCAGTAGTACCCTGGGAGAACTGTTTTTT | - | 11 | many | TRBJ1-4 | TRBV19